One and the same sample provided the 9 T cell receptor beta chains below, sequenced in a study of cytomegalovirus exposure and HLA in healthy donors. Primers included in the PCR were 60 Vbeta and 13 Jbeta primers. The table came from immunoSEQ multiplex PCR; TCRdb's copy has only in-frame clones and leaves some out. The sample has nearly 110,000 clones, around 76% seen once. The sample taken for sequencing was PBMCs. The receptor source for this set is a young man in good health and CMV-seropositive.

The chain links TRBV5-1 to TRBJ2-6; 9 nucleotides align to TRBD1. Trimming removed 4 bases from V and 0 bases from J; junction bases left unmatched: 5. Germline loops: CDR1 SGHRS, CDR2 YFSETQ. The CDR3 is made up of 17 amino acids. The CDR3 here is CASSRGQGYSGANVLTF. The CDR3 nucleotides read TGCGCCAGCAGCCGGGGACAGGGATACTCTGGGGCCAACGTCCTGACTTTC.

V usage is TRBV9 and J usage is TRBJ1-2, with D possibly matching TRBD1 (5 bases). CDR3 length: 14 amino acids. The V gene lost 0 bases and the J gene lost 3 bases, with 9 bases spanning the gap. The germline V gene has CDR1 SGDLS and CDR2 YYNGEE. The CDR3 sequence: CASSVEGLDYGYTF. CDR3 nucleotides: TGTGCCAGCAGCGTAGAGGGGCTCGACTATGGCTACACCTTC.

In nucleotides, the CDR3 is TGTGCCAGCAGCTCCCTGACAGGGACTAATGAAAAACTGTTTTTT. Translating it yields CASSSLTGTNEKLFF. This chain connects TRBV11-3 to TRBJ1-4; 7 bases match TRBD1. Germline lookup yields CDR1 SGHNT and CDR2 YENEEA. The CDR3 length is 15 residues. Trimming removed 4 bases from V and 2 bases from J; junction bases left unmatched: 4.

The chain employs TRBV9 and TRBJ1-1, with unresolved D. Deletions cut 3 bases from V and 6 bases from J, with 15 bases between. The CDR3 runs 14 residues. From germline, CDR1 is SGDLS and CDR2 YYNGEE. CDR3 sequence (DNA): TGTGCCAGCAGCGGCCACTTATCAGGCTCTGAAGCTTTCTTT. Amino acids: CASSGHLSGSEAFF.

The rearrangement uses TRBV9 and TRBJ2-3; 7 bases align to TRBD2. The CDR3 has 15 amino acids. Per germline, CDR1 SGDLS and CDR2 YYNGEE. The ends lost 0 bases at V and 5 bases at J; junction bases unmatched: 6. CDR3 bases: TGTGCCAGCAGCGTAGCTGGGACTACCGGAGATACGCAGTATTTT. Translation gives CASSVAGTTGDTQYF.

The chain employs TRBV19 and TRBJ1-1; unclear D gene. This CDR3 region has 14 residues. V lost 7 bases and J 4 bases, leaving 16 bases between the germline ends. Germline CDR1 reads LNHDA; CDR2 reads SQIVND (reference sequence). The CDR3 DNA follows: TGTGCCAGTAAATCCCAGATCGGAGCCACTGAAGCTTTCTTT. This gives the protein CASKSQIGATEAFF.

V and J are TRBV7-9 and TRBJ2-7, with unresolved D. This CDR3 region has 15 residues. Germline values: CDR1 SEHNR, CDR2 FQNEAQ (reference sequence). The ends were cut back, 1 base at V and 3 bases at J, with 13 bases in the middle. The CDR3 DNA follows: TGTGCCAGCAGCTTAGTCCCGTCTGTACACTACGAGCAGTACTTC. It encodes CASSLVPSVHYEQYF.

This chain connects TRBV5-1 to TRBJ1-3; 8 bases are shared with TRBD1. The CDR3 length is 16 residues. Looked up from germline, CDR1 is SGHRS and CDR2 is YFSETQ. V shed 4 bases, J shed 0 bases, and the junction held 6 bases outside the gene matches. CDR3 region: CASSPGQDISGNTIYF. CDR3 coding DNA: TGCGCCAGCAGCCCGGGACAGGACATCTCTGGAAACACCATATATTTT.

Comment on this clone: Its ends do not fully match the called genes, so a read error is possible. The chain recombines TRBV7-2 with TRBJ2-7; 8 bases line up with TRBD1. Germline V lookup: CDR1 SGHTA, CDR2 FQGNSA. The CDR3 totals 13 residues. The CDR3 loop reads CASSLGQAYGQYF. For the CDR3, the DNA is TGTGCCAGCAGCCTGGGACAGGCTTACGGGCAGTACTTC.